Detailed here is one T cell receptor beta chain. Its antigen is not identified. Sequencing used immunoSEQ multiplex PCR; TCRdb keeps in-frame clones, though not all of them. Among approximately 84,000 clones, 89% were seen once, and the ten largest hold less than 25%. This specimen comes from a study of PD-1 blockade in classical Hodgkin lymphoma. Study information: Patients in the cohort were put on intravenous nivolumab, 3 mg/kg every 2 weeks.

Each and every patient relapsed after autologous stem cell transplantation, and patients got differing brentuximab vedotin exposure. Study-level points and caveats: Reported findings placed baseline TCR diversity lower in newly diagnosed patients (compared with healthy donors). CD4+ TCR diversity climbed significantly by C4D1, unlike CD8+ TCR diversity. Whoever responded completely had baseline diversity much like that seen in newly diagnosed patients.

Germline lookup yields CDR1 MNHEY and CDR2 SVGAGI. There are 13 residues in the CDR3. V was shortened by 0 bases and J by 8 bases, with 11 bases between the two germline ends. This clonotype was obtained from a human donor with classical Hodgkin lymphoma. The rearrangement joins TRBV6-5 to TRBJ2-7; no clear D. The specimen was peripheral blood mononuclear cells (PBMCs), collected at baseline. CDR3 sequence reads: CASSYSIRDQQYF. CDR3 DNA: TGTGCCAGCAGTTACTCGATCCGAGACCAGCAGTACTTC.